The TCR beta chain described here comes from a study of monozygotic twins with inflammatory bowel disease. Study-wide points: Healthy co-twins showed greater TCRbeta diversity (inverse Simpson) than IBD patients. Since immunosuppressive treatments differed, patient repertoires may have gained added variability.

Germline CDR1 is SEHNR and CDR2 is FQNEAQ (reference sequence). The CDR3 has 16 amino acids. As regards this clonotype: What it binds is unknown.

Each of TCRalpha and TCRbeta cDNA went through two nested PCRs, lasting approximately 16 and 10 cycles. TCRdb derives one entry per CDR3 protein from the 5' RACE reads, leaving out DNA. This sample's table reports 300,000 to 400,000 distinct CDR3 sequences. This sequence originates from a human donor with ulcerative colitis or Crohn's disease, or a healthy co-twin of an affected twin (not recorded which). The chain employs TRBV7-9 and TRBJ1-2; TCRdb indicates TRBD1, and absent DNA this call remains unverified. Specimen: blood. The chain's CDR3 is CASSSSRQTGYHGYTF.